This TCR beta chain was obtained from a study of blood T cell repertoires in COVID-19. Study information: Acute and convalescent COVID-19 samples came from the United States, Italy and Spain. T cells, B-cell-depleted T cells, or PBMCs supplied cDNA or gDNA.

J was trimmed by 4 bases and V by 0 bases; bases with no gene match: 16. CDR1 and CDR2 (germline): SGDLS, YYNGEE. The CDR3 loop spans 19 amino acids. The Seattle patients, enrolled during active infection, were followed longitudinally. Study processing details: For nucleated cells, counts were estimated from reference gene primer amplification. Repertoires were generated with immunoSEQ multiplex PCR, while TCRdb's copy carries only in-frame clones and drops some. That table is the source of V, J and clone size, and D and trimming were worked out from the DNA. Of 400,000 to 450,000 clones detected, over 75% appear once; the ten largest clones hold roughly 1.6%.

The source material was peripheral blood. The V and J genes are TRBV9 and TRBJ1-2, with 9 bases that match TRBD1. The clonotype originates from a woman aged 40 to 55 with COVID-19, enrolled during active disease. The CDR3 loop reads CASSVDAAPRGDRAYGYTF. CDR3 nucleotide sequence: TGTGCCAGCAGCGTAGATGCGGCACCCCGCGGGGACAGGGCCTATGGCTACACCTTC. The full variable domain, with the rest looked up from reference TRBV9 and TRBJ1-2, is DSGVTQTPKHLITATGQRVTLRCSPRSGDLSVYWYQQSLDQGLQFLIQYYNGEERAKGNILERFSAQQFPDLHSELNLSSLELGDSALYFCASSVDAAPRGDRAYGYTFGSGTRLTVV.